The TCR beta chain described here comes from a study of technical replicates of blood from several donors. Regarding this clone: At one boundary the junction diverges from the germline segment, which might be a read error.

CDR1 is SGHKS and CDR2 is YYEKEE in the germline V gene (reference sequence). This CDR3 has 12 residues. The repertoire was sequenced with immunoSEQ multiplex PCR; TCRdb's copy has only in-frame clones and lacks some. Here the sample spans tens of thousands of clones, about nine tenths being singletons. This chain connects TRBV5-5 to TRBJ2-7, with 7 nucleotides matching TRBD1. This TCR derives from a human donor in good health. Sequenced material: T cells isolated from PBMCs. The CDR3 bases are TGTGCCAGCAGCTTGGAAGACGACAGGGAAACATGG. As protein: CASSLEDDRETW.